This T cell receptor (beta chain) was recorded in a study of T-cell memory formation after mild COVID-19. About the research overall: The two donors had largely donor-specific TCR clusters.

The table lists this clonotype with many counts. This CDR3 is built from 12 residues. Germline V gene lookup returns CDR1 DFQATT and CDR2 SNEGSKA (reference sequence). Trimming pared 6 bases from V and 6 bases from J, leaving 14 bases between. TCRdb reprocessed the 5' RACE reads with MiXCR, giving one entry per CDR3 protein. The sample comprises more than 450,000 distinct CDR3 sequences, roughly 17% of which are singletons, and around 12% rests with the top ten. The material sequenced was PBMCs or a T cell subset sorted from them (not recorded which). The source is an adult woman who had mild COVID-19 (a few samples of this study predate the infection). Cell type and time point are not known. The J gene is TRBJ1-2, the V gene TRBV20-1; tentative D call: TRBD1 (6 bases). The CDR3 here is CSAPTGTDGYTF. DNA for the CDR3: TGCAGTGCCCCAACAGGGACTGATGGCTACACCTTC.